This entry describes one T cell receptor beta chain. Its antigen remains unidentified. It has no much larger one-base neighbor in the sample; base qualities were not kept. This entry belongs to a study of cytomegalovirus exposure and HLA in healthy donors (dated by TCRdb to about 2017). As for the study more broadly: An earlier analysis of roughly 570 of the donors reported approximately 280 Gb of sequence data and 95 million to 120 million unique TCR beta sequences obtained from approximately 180 million T cells. Roughly 300 gigabases of sequencing data and 78 million or so unique TCR sequences were included in an early release covering 550 to 650 HLA-typed donors. Among the roughly 370 genotyped donors, approximately 82% belonged to the genetic ancestry cluster associated with self-reported Caucasian donors. The study was designed to test whether signatures of past pathogen exposure could be identified by cataloging public T cell receptors. The T cell repertoires of 700 or so subjects were profiled by immunosequencing and related to cytomegalovirus serostatus. A separate validation cohort of roughly 120 different subjects was used in addition to the approximately 670-subject first cohort. The study combined high-throughput TCR immunosequencing, statistical association of individual TCRs with disease status, and machine learning to predict cytomegalovirus infection status. A later analysis re-examined previously published TCR beta repertoires from about 670 donors and added high-resolution HLA genotyping to investigate patterns of TCR occurrence. Rather than using new phenotypic data, the later analysis identified candidate immune exposures from TCR beta sequences and from how often those sequences occurred across donors. An earlier analysis of around 540 of the donors applied high-throughput TCR beta sequencing to assess whether each TCR beta V gene segment acted as functional or pseudogenic. Alongside the repertoire data, information on donor age, sex, ethnicity and CMV serostatus was compiled. A later genetic analysis took genome-wide SNP genotypes for about 60% of the roughly 670 donors and used that subset as a discovery cohort. All discovery cohort repertoires had been generated on a single sequencing platform. HLA typing included class I and class II loci at four-digit resolution. Typing coverage varied by locus: roughly 620-630 donors for A, B, C, DRB1 and DQB1; more than 500 for DQA1; about 570 for DPA1; roughly 450 for DPB1. About five DR-DQ haplotypes were handled as single units for association and clustering because linkage in the cohort was strong. Across under 500 genotyped donors of the cohort, an average of approximately 240,000 unique TCR beta nucleotide sequences per donor were sequenced, and roughly 18% of those sequences were non-productive. The research as a whole found: Several of the top co-occurrence clusters appeared to be linked to parvovirus B19, influenza, CMV and Epstein-Barr virus, according to a later analysis. In vitro tests confirmed that a few of the cytomegalovirus-associated TCR beta chains recognize cytomegalovirus antigens. Immune exposure information for the cohort was limited to CMV serostatus. V-gene and J-gene trimming of TCR beta chains was associated with a missense DCLRE1C variant in a later genetic analysis, and the association was replicated in an independent cohort. In this cohort, only TCR beta chains were sequenced, and detectable features were limited by the absence of alpha or paired-chain data. Correlated functional status among segregating V segments might be attributable to linkage disequilibrium, but an unknown experimental factor could not be ruled out. Because some donors lacked HLA typing at each locus, the association tests relied only on the typed subset. In both the original and validation cohorts, the classifier was reported to diagnose cytomegalovirus status with high specificity and sensitivity. Some IMGT-functional V segments, including TRBV6-2 and TRBV6-3, could not be told apart with the 87-base-pair reads, so those segments were excluded. Because counts were too low, about 18 rarely observed V segments, including chromosome 9 orphons, were excluded from the earlier analysis of around 590 of the donors. Strong co-occurrence of HLA alleles, especially DR and DQ, made assigning TCR associations to individual alleles difficult. Across donors, most TCR sequences were observed very rarely, whereas some public TCRs were present in many individuals. In a later analysis, the rate of TCR association differed among HLA loci, with DRB1 alleles having the most associated TCRs and HLA-C alleles having the fewest. The authors suggested that the approach could potentially be generalized to other disease states and immunological phenotypes. In a later analysis, 16,951 TCR beta sequences were associated with specific HLA alleles at a false discovery rate of 0.05. An earlier analysis of several hundred of the donors showed that most TCR beta V segments appeared in productive rearrangements either about 90% or about 30% of the time, which broadly matched IMGT annotations. Sequencing depth was assumed to be roughly uniform across donors in the presence/absence analyses, though that assumption may not hold. A group of highly shared sequence variants was considered likely to be a technical artifact of the sequencing pipeline. A total of fewer than 200 TCR beta chains were listed by the study as associated with cytomegalovirus. A further reported finding was that TCR beta sequences accurately predicted the HLA-A and HLA-B alleles for most subjects in the first cohort. In a later analysis, HLA-associated TCR beta chains showed more clonal expansion and lower generation probabilities than non-associated chains that were equally common. Compared with the roughly 710-donor mean, donors in an Asian-associated ancestry cluster had fewer N-insertions in productive TCRs, according to a later genetic analysis. A later analysis found that most CMV-associated TCR beta chains appeared HLA-restricted, with HLA associations seemingly driven largely by CMV exposure.

The germline V gene gives CDR1 as SGHTS and CDR2 as YDEGEE. V and J are truncated by 0 bases and 0 bases respectively, leaving an intervening sequence of 7 bases. The CDR3 runs 15 residues from the cysteine to the phenylalanine. The CDR3 DNA has 45 bases and is translated from base 1. The cohort was made up of around 720 healthy bone marrow donors. At the time of sampling, all cohort members were nominally healthy, though unrecorded immune exposures were likely present. The donor was CMV seronegative and was included in the group of hundreds of seronegative cohort members. Every donor gave a peripheral blood sample, and the peripheral blood mononuclear cells from that sample were used for TCR beta sequencing. The Qiagen DNeasy Blood Extraction Kit was used to extract genomic DNA from the blood cell samples. Preparation of the library involved the immunoSEQ multiplex PCR assay. The multiplex PCR relied on a mix of 60 forward primers for TCR Vbeta segments and 13 reverse primers for TCR Jbeta segments. A multiplex PCR assay on genomic DNA amplified the CDR3 region of rearranged TCR beta genes. The amplified TCR beta libraries were sequenced on the Illumina HiSeq System as 87-base-pair reads. As for the authors' bioinformatics: In a later analysis, roughly 80 million unique TCR beta chains were counted across the roughly 670 repertoires, and around 10 million of these chains were shared by at least two donors. To remove PCR and sequencing errors, raw reads were error-corrected and collapsed into unique sequences using a nearest-neighbor algorithm that merged closely related sequences. V, D and J gene segments were assigned by aligning CDR3 sequences to IMGT reference sequences. For a sequence to be retained, a match of at least six nucleotides was required to both a V gene segment and a J gene segment. A rearrangement counted as productive if the CDR3 had no stop codons and remained in frame with V and J, and every other rearrangement counted as non-productive. CDR3 was defined according to IMGT convention as the region running from the second conserved V-encoded cysteine to the conserved J-encoded phenylalanine. Sequences without an unambiguous match to a single V gene segment were excluded from the earlier analysis of over 500 of the donors. An earlier analysis of a few hundred of the donors classified V segments as functional when productive rearrangements were above 56.7% and as segregating when the standard deviation between donors was above 5%. A statistical classification framework was developed to diagnose cytomegalovirus status using the catalog of TCR beta chain sequences. A later analysis assigned V and J genes by comparing TCR nucleotide sequences with IMGT/GENE-DB human TR gene sequences. In a later analysis, CDR3 sequences and most-parsimonious VDJ recombination scenarios were assigned using the TCRdist pipeline. In a later analysis, each TCR beta chain was defined by its CDR3 amino acid sequence together with its V-gene family, and reads without a unique V-gene family were excluded. In a later analysis, around 650 highly shared, low-generation-probability nucleotide sequences were removed to address suspected cross-contamination and a sequencing artifact. For each public chain, a later analysis derived a clonal expansion index from normalized ranks of inferred template counts within each repertoire. In a later analysis, generation probabilities were computed with a VDJ recombination model fitted to out-of-frame rearrangements, and the resulting probabilities were checked against IGoR. Hypergeometric tests were used in a later analysis to score TCR-TCR, TCR-HLA and TCR-CMV co-occurrence, with a repertoire-size bias correction applied to the TCR pairs. To estimate false discovery rates, a later analysis permuted the HLA or CMV assignments 20 times. In a later analysis, co-occurring TCRs were grouped using DBSCAN, and TCRdist sequence similarity was added for clustering within HLA-allele-positive subsets. Co-occurrence clustering excluded repertoires with fewer than 30,000 or more than 120,000 public chains, plus five with anomalous nucleotide sharing. Drawn from immuneACCESS, this table holds only the in-frame rearrangements with V and J called that TCRdb kept. Clones are partly lost; checked studies trace under half to an unresolved V gene and leave the rest unexplained. V, J and clone size were drawn from that table, and D and trimming were deduced from the DNA. The sample has about 120,000 clones on record, 81% of them singletons. Approximately 2% of the sample is taken by the ten largest.

This chain is built from TRBV5-8 and TRBJ2-1; the D region possibly corresponds to TRBD2 (6 bases align). The TCR originated in a man aged 40-49 years in good health and CMV-seronegative. Material: PBMCs. This receptor has the CDR3 CASSLGRDSYNEQFF. The sequence in DNA is TGTGCCAGCAGCTTGGGGCGGGACTCCTACAATGAGCAGTTCTTC.